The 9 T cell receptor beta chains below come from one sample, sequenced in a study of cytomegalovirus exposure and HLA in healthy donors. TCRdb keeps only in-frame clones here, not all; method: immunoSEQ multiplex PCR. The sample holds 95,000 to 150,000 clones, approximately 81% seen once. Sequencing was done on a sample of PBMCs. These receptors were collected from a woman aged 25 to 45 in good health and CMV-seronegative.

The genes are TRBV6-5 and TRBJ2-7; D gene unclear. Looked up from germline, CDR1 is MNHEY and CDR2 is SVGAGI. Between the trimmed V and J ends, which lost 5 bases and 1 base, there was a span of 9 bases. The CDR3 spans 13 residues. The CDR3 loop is CASSSSTSYEQYF. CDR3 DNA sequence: TGTGCCAGCAGTAGCTCGACATCCTACGAGCAGTACTTC.

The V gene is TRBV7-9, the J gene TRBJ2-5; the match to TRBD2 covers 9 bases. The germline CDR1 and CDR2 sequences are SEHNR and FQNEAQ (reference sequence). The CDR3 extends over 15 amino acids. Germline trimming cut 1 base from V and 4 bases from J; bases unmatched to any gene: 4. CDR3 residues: CASSLEGGGAETQYF. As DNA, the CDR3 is TGTGCCAGCAGCTTAGAGGGCGGGGGGGCAGAGACCCAGTACTTC.

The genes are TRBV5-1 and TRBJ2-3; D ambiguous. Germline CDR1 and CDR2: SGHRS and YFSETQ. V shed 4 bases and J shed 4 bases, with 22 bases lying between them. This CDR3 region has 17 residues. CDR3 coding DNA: TGCGCCAGCAGCCTGACGCGTAGCTCTATTTCGGCAGATACGCAGTATTTT. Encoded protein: CASSLTRSSISADTQYF.

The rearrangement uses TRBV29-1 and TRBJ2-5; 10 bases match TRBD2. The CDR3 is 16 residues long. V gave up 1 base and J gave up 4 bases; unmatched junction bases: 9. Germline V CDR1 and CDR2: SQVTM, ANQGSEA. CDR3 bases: TGCAGCGTTGAAGGTATCACTAGCGGGGAAGGAGAGACCCAGTACTTC. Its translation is CSVEGITSGEGETQYF.

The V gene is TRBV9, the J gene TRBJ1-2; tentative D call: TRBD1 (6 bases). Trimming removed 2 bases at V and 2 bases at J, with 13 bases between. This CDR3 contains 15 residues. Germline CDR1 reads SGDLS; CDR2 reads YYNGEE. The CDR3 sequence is CASSVTSQGNYGYTF. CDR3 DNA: TGTGCCAGCAGCGTGACTTCGCAGGGGAACTATGGCTACACCTTC.

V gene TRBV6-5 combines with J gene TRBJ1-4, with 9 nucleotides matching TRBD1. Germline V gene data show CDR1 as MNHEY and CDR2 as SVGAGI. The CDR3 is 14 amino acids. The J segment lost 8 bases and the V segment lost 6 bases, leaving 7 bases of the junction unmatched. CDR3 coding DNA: TGTGCCAGCAGCCAAGGGACAGGGAGAGAAAAACTGTTTTTT. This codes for CASSQGTGREKLFF.

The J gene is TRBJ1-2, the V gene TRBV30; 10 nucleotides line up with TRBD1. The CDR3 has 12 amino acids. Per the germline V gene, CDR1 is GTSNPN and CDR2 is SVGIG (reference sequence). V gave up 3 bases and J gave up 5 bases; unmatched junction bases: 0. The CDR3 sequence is CAWRGQGYGYTF. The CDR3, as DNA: TGTGCCTGGAGGGGACAGGGGTATGGCTACACCTTC.

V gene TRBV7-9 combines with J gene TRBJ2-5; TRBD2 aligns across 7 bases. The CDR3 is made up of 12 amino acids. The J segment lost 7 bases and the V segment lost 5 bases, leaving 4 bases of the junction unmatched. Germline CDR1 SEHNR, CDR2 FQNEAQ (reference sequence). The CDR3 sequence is CASSRSGGTQYF. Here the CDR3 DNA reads TGTGCCAGCAGCCGGTCGGGGGGGACCCAGTACTTC.

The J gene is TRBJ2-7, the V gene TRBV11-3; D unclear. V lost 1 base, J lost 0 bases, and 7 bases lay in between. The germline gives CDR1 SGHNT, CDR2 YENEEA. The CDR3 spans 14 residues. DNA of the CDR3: TGTGCCAGCAGCTTAGTAGCCGCCTCCTACGAGCAGTACTTC. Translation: CASSLVAASYEQYF.